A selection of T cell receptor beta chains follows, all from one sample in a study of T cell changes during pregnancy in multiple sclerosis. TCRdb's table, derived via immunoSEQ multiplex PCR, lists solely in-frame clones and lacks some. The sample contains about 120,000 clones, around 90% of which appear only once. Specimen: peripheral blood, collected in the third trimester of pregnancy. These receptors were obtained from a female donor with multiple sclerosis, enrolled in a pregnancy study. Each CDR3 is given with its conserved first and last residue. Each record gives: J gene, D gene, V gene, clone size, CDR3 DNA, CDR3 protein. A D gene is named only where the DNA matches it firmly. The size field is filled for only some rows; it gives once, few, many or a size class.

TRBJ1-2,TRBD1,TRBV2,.,TGTGCCAGCAGAGCCGGACAGGGGGACTATGGCTACACCTTC,CASRAGQGDYGYTF
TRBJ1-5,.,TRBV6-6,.,TGTGCCAGCAGTTCGACAGGCGGCGGCAATCAGCCCCAGCATTTT,CASSSTGGGNQPQHF
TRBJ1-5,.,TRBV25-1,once,TGTGCCAGCAGTGAGCCAGGTAATAATCAGCCCCAGCATTTT,CASSEPGNNQPQHF
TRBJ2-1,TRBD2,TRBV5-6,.,TGTGCCAGCAGCTTCGGACTAGCGGGAGCGGGAGAGCAGTTCTTC,CASSFGLAGAGEQFF
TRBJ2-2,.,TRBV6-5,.,TGTGCCAGCAGGAATCACGGGGATACCGGGGAGCTGTTTTTT,CASRNHGDTGELFF
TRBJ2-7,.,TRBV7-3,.,TGTGCCAGCAGCTTAAGCGGCGGAAATCGCTACGAGCAGTACTTC,CASSLSGGNRYEQYF
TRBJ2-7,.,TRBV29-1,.,TGCAGCGTGGGTGAGGGAGGACCCTACGAGCAGTACTTC,CSVGEGGPYEQYF
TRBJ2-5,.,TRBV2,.,TGTGCCAGTGTAACAGTGGGAGAGACCCAGTACTTC,CASVTVGETQYF
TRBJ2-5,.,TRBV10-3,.,TGTGCCATCAGTGGGGAGGTCCAAGAGACCCAGTACTTC,CAISGEVQETQYF
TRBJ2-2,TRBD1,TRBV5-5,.,TGTGCCAGCAGCTTGGGACAGGGTGGCACCGGGGAGCTGTTTTTT,CASSLGQGGTGELFF
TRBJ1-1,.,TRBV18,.,TGTGCCAGCTCACCACCTGGCAGGGTCAACACTGAAGCTTTCTTT,CASSPPGRVNTEAFF
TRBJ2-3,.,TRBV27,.,TGTGCCAGCAGTCCCCTGCGGAACACAGATACGCAGTATTTT,CASSPLRNTDTQYF
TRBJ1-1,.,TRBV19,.,TGTGCCAGTAGTATAGCCTTACTATTGGGAGGCCGAACTGAAGCTTTCTTT,CASSIALLLGGRTEAFF
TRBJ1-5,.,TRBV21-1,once,TGTGCCAGCAGCATCATACAGGGGGCGGAGGGGTCGAATCAGCCCCAGCATTTT,CASSIIQGAEGSNQPQHF
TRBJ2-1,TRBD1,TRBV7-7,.,TGTGCCAGCAGCTTAGGAGGGACAGGGTCAAGGAAGTTCTTC,CASSLGGTGSRKFF
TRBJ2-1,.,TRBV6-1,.,TGTGCCAGCAGACTCCCCTCCTACAATGAGCAGTTCTTC,CASRLPSYNEQFF
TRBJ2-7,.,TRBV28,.,TGTGCCAGCAGTTCCCCGGACGAGCAGTACTTC,CASSSPDEQYF
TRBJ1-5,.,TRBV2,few,TGTGCCAGCAGTGAGCGCCTATTAGGCAATCAGCCCCAGCATTTT,CASSERLLGNQPQHF
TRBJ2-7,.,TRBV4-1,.,TGCGCCAGCAGCCAAGACAGGGGCTACGAGCAGTACTTC,CASSQDRGYEQYF
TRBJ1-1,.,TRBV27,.,TGTGCCAGCAGTTCTATTCTCCGGGCGGGGACTGAAGCTTTCTTT,CASSSILRAGTEAFF
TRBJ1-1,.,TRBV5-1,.,TGCGCCAGCAGCCCCTTGGAGGGGAACACTGAAGCTTTCTTT,CASSPLEGNTEAFF
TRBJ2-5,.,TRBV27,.,TGTGCCAGCAGTTTATCGGCCGTGTACCAAGAGACCCAGTACTTC,CASSLSAVYQETQYF
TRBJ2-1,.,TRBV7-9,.,TGTGCCAGCAGCCCCCCGGAGCCTGAGCAGTTCTTC,CASSPPEPEQFF
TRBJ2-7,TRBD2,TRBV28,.,TGTGCCAGCAATCCCCTCGCGGGAGTAGGGGTGCAGTACTTC,CASNPLAGVGVQYF
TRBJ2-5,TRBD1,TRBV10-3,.,TGTGCCAGTCGACTGGGCAGGGGGCAAGAGACCCAGTACTTC,CASRLGRGQETQYF
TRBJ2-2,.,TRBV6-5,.,TGTGCCAGCAGTTACTCCGAACTAAACACCGGGGAGCTGTTTTTT,CASSYSELNTGELFF
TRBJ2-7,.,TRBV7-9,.,TGTGCCAGCAGCTTACCGACAGCCTCCTACGAGCAGTACTTC,CASSLPTASYEQYF
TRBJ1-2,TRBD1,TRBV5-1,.,TGCGCCAGCAGCCCAGACGGACAGGGGGAGAAATACACCTTC,CASSPDGQGEKYTF
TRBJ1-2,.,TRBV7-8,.,TGTGCCAGCAGCTTTCGCTCGGACATGGCAACTATCGCCACTCATAGAAACTATGGCTACACCTTC,CASSFRSDMATIATHRNYGYTF
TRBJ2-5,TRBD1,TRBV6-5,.,TGTGCCAGCAGTCGGGACAGGGGGCTTTATGAGCAGTACTTC,CASSRDRGLYEQYF
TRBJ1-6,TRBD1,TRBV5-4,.,TGTGCCAGCAGCTTGGAGCCAGGGGGCTACTCCTATAATTCACCCCTCCACTTT,CASSLEPGGYSYNSPLHF
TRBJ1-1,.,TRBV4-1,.,TGCGCCAGCAGCCAAATTAGGGGGGGAGGCACTGAAGCTTTCTTT,CASSQIRGGGTEAFF
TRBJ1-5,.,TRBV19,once,TGTGCCAGTAGCCCCACGGGGGGACTGGGTAGTCAGCCCCAGCATTTT,CASSPTGGLGSQPQHF
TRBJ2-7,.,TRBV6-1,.,TGTGCCAGCAGTAATGAGATCCATAAATCCTACGAGCAGTACTTC,CASSNEIHKSYEQYF
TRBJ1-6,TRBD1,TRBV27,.,TGTGCCAGCAGCTCTCTCCGGGACAGGGGTAATTCACCCCTCCACTTT,CASSSLRDRGNSPLHF
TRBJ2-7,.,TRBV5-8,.,TGTGCCAGCAGCTTGGAGAGGGTTGGCGAGCAGTACTTC,CASSLERVGEQYF
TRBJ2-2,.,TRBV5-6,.,TGTGCCAGCAGCTTGGAACCGAGGAGCAACACCGGGGAGCTGTTTTTT,CASSLEPRSNTGELFF
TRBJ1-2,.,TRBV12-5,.,TGTGCTAGTGGTTCATTTGACAGACTAGCTAACTATGGCTACACCTTC,CASGSFDRLANYGYTF
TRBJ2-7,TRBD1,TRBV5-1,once,TGCGCCAGCAGCTTCAGACAGGGGATATCTCACTACGAGCAGTACTTC,CASSFRQGISHYEQYF
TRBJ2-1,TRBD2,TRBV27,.,TGTGCCAGCAGTTTCAGGACTAGCGGGAGGGCAACATATGAGCAGTTCTTC,CASSFRTSGRATYEQFF
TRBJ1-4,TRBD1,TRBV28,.,TGTGCCAGCAAACTGACGAGGGACAGCATAAATGAAAAACTGTTTTTT,CASKLTRDSINEKLFF
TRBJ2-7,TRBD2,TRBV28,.,TGTGCCAGCAGTTCGGGGGGACTCTCACTGGAGCAGTACTTC,CASSSGGLSLEQYF
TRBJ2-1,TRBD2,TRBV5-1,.,TGCGCCAGCAGCTCAGCGGGAGGACTTTACAATGAGCAGTTCTTC,CASSSAGGLYNEQFF
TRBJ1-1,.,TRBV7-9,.,TGTGCCAGCAGCTTAGACGTTGCACAGGTGAACACTGAAGCTTTCTTT,CASSLDVAQVNTEAFF
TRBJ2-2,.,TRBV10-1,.,TGCGCCAGCAGTGTTAAGGGGACCGGGGAGCTGTTTTTT,CASSVKGTGELFF